This passage covers 3 T cell receptor beta chains from one sample sequenced in a study of T cells in Graves' hyperthyroidism and ophthalmopathy. The source material, RNA transcripts, was used to amplify TCR beta CDR3 regions. TCR CDR3 underwent first-round RT-PCR with the HTBI primer set. TCRdb ran MiXCR on the multiplex PCR reads and lists one entry per CDR3 protein. The table has a few hundred thousand distinct CDR3 sequences, 46% seen once. The sequencing input was peripheral blood or thyroid tissue (not recorded which). These receptors all come from an adult woman with Graves' disease, either hyperthyroidism or ophthalmopathy (not recorded which).

The rearrangement links TRBV7-9 to TRBJ1-5; D is unclear. From germline, CDR1 is SEHNR and CDR2 FQNEAQ (reference sequence). Trimming removed 5 bases from V and 2 bases from J, with 7 bases in between. The CDR3 length is 13 residues. The CDR3 region is CASSVHGNQPQHF. Here the CDR3 DNA reads TGTGCCAGCAGCGTCCACGGCAATCAGCCCCAGCATTTT.

This clonotype was picked up many times. This sequence joins TRBV20-1 and TRBJ2-5; tentatively, D is TRBD1 or TRBD2 (5 bases each). The length of the CDR3 is 16 residues. Trimming pared 5 bases from V and 5 bases from J, leaving 24 bases between. Germline CDR1 is DFQATT and CDR2 is SNEGSKA (reference sequence). The CDR3 DNA is TGCAGTGCTCGACCTAGCCGGGGCCCAGCTCGGGAGACCCAGTACTTC. This codes for CSARPSRGPARETQYF.

The CDR3 protein is CATSSLHPGTQPQHF. The CDR3 bases are TGTGCCACCAGCAGTCTACATCCGGGGACTCAGCCCCAGCATTTT. This rearrangement joins TRBV15 to TRBJ1-5; TRBD1 might be the D (5 bases). Germline V gives CDR1 LNHNV, CDR2 YYDKDF (reference sequence). V was pared by 3 bases and J by 6 bases, with 15 bases between. The length of the CDR3 is 15 residues.